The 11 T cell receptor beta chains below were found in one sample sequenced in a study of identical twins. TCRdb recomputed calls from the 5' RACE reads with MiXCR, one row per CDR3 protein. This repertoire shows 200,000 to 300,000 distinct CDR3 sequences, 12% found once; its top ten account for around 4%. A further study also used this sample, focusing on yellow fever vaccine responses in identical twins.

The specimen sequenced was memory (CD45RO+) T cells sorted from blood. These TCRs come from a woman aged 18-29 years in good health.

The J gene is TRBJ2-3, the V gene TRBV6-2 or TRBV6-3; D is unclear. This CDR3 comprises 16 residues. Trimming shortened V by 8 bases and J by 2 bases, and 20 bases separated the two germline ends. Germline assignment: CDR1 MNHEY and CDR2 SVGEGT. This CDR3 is CASLSLGSPDTDTQYF. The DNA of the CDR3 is TGTGCCAGCTTGTCCCTTGGAAGCCCGGACACAGATACGCAGTATTTT.

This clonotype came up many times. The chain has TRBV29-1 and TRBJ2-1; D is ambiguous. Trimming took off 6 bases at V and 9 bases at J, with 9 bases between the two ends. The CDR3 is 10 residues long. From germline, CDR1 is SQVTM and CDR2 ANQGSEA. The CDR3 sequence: CSVQVLEQFF. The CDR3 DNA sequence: TGCAGCGTGCAGGTACTTGAGCAGTTCTTC.

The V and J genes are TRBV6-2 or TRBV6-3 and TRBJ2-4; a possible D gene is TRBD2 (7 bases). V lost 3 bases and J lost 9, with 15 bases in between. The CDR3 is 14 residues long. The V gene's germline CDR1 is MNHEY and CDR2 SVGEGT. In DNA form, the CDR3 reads TGTGCCAGCAGTTATGGGGGGGCATTTCGCATTCAGTACTTC. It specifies CASSYGGAFRIQYF.

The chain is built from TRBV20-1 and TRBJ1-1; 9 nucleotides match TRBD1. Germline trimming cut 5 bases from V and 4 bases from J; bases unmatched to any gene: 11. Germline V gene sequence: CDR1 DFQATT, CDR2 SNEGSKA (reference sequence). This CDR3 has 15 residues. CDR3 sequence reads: CSAAIPGQGFTEAFF. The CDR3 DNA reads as TGCAGTGCTGCCATTCCGGGACAGGGTTTCACTGAAGCTTTCTTT.

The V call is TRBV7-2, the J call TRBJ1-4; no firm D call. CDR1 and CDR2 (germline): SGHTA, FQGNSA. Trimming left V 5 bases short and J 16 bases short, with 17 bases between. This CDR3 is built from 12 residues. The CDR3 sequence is CASSLTRGKEFF. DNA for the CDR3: TGTGCCAGCAGCCTTACGCGGGGAAAGGAGTTTTTT.

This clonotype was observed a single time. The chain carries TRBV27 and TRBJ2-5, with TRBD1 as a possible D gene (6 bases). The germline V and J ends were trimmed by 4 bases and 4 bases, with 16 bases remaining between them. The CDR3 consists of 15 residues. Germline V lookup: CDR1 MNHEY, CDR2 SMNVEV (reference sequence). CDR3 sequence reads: CASSSTKGVRETQYF. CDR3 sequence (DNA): TGTGCCAGCAGTTCAACGAAGGGGGTGCGAGAGACCCAGTACTTC.

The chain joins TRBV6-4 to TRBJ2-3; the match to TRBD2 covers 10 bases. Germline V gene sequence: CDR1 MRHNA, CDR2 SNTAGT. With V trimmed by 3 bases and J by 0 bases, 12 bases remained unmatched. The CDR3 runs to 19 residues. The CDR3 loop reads CASSESSGGAGGSTDTQYF. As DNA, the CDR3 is TGTGCCAGCAGTGAGTCAAGCGGGGGGGCCGGGGGGAGCACAGATACGCAGTATTTT.

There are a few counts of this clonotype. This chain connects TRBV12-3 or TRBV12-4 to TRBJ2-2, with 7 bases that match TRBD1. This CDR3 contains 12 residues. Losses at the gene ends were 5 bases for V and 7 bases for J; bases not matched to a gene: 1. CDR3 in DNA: TGTGCCAGCAGTCGGGACAGCGGGGAGCTGTTTTTT. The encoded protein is CASSRDSGELFF.

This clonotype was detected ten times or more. The CDR3: CASSLNRNTGELFF. DNA for the CDR3: TGTGCCAGCAGCTTAAATAGGAACACCGGGGAGCTGTTTTTT. The chain has TRBV7-2 and TRBJ2-2, with D unresolved. The CDR3 covers 14 residues. Trimming left V 2 bases short and J 1 base short, with 5 bases between. From germline, CDR1 is SGHTA and CDR2 FQGNSA.

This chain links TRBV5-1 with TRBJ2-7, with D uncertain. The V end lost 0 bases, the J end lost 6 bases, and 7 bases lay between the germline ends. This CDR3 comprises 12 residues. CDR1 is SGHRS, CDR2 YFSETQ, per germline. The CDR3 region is CASSLGQAEQYF. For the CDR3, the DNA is TGCGCCAGCAGCTTGGGCCAAGCCGAGCAGTACTTC.

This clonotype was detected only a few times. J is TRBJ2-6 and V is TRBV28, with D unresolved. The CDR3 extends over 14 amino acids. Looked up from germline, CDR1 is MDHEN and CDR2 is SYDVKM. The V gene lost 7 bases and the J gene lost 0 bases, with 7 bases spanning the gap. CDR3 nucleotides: TGTGCCAGCAACGTAAACTCTGGGGCCAACGTCCTGACTTTC. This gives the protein CASNVNSGANVLTF. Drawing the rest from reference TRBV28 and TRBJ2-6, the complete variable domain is DVKVTQSSRYLVKRTGEKVFLECVQDMDHENMFWYRQDPGLGLRLIYFSYDVKMKEKGDIPEGYSVSREKKERFSLILESASTNQTSMYLCASNVNSGANVLTFGAGSRLTVL.